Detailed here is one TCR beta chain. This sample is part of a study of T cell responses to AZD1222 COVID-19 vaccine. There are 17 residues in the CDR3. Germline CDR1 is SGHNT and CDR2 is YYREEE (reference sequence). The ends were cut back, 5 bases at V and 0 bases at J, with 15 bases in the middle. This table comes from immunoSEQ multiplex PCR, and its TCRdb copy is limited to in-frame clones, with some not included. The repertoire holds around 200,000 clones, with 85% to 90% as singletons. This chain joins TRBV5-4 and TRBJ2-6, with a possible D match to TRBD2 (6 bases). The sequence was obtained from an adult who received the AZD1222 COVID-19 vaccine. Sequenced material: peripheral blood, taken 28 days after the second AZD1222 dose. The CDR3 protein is CASSTGTEPSGANVLTF. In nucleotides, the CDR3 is TGTGCCAGCAGTACCGGGACTGAGCCCTCTGGGGCCAACGTCCTGACTTTC.